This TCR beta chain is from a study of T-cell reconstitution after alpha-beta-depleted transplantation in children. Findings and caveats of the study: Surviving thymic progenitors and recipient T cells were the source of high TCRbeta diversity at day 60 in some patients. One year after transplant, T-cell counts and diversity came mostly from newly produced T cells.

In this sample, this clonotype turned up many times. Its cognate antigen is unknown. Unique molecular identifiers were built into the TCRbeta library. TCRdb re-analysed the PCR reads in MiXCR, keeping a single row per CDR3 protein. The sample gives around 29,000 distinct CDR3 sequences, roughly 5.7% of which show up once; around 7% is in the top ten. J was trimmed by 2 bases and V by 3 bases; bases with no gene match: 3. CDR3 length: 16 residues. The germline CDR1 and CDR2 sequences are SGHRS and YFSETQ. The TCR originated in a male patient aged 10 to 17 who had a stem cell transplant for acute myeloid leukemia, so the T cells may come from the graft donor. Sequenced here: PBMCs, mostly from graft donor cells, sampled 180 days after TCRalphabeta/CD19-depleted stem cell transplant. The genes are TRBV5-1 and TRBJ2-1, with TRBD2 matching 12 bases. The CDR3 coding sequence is TGCGCCAGCAGCTATTCTAGCGGGGGGGCCTACAATGAGCAGTTCTTC. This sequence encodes CASSYSSGGAYNEQFF.